The clone carrying this T cell receptor beta chain was picked up many times. The data were obtained in a study of T cell repertoires in cytomegalovirus infection. In TCRdb, the reads were re-called with MiXCR into one record per CDR3 protein. The sample lists 100,000 or so distinct CDR3 sequences, approximately 17% seen once, with approximately 7.9% in the top ten. The CDR3 spans 13 residues. Germline-derived CDR1 and CDR2 are SNHLY and FYNNEI. V was shortened by 10 bases and J by 0 bases, with 11 bases between the two germline ends. The sequencing input was PBMCs. J is TRBJ2-3 and V is TRBV2; tentatively, D is TRBD2 (5 bases). This TCR was sampled from a human donor in good health (CMV status not recorded). Some clones in this sample may be carry-over from other donors' samples. The CDR3 coding sequence is TGTGCCACCCGGACTTTCAGCACAGATACGCAGTATTTT. Its protein product is CATRTFSTDTQYF.